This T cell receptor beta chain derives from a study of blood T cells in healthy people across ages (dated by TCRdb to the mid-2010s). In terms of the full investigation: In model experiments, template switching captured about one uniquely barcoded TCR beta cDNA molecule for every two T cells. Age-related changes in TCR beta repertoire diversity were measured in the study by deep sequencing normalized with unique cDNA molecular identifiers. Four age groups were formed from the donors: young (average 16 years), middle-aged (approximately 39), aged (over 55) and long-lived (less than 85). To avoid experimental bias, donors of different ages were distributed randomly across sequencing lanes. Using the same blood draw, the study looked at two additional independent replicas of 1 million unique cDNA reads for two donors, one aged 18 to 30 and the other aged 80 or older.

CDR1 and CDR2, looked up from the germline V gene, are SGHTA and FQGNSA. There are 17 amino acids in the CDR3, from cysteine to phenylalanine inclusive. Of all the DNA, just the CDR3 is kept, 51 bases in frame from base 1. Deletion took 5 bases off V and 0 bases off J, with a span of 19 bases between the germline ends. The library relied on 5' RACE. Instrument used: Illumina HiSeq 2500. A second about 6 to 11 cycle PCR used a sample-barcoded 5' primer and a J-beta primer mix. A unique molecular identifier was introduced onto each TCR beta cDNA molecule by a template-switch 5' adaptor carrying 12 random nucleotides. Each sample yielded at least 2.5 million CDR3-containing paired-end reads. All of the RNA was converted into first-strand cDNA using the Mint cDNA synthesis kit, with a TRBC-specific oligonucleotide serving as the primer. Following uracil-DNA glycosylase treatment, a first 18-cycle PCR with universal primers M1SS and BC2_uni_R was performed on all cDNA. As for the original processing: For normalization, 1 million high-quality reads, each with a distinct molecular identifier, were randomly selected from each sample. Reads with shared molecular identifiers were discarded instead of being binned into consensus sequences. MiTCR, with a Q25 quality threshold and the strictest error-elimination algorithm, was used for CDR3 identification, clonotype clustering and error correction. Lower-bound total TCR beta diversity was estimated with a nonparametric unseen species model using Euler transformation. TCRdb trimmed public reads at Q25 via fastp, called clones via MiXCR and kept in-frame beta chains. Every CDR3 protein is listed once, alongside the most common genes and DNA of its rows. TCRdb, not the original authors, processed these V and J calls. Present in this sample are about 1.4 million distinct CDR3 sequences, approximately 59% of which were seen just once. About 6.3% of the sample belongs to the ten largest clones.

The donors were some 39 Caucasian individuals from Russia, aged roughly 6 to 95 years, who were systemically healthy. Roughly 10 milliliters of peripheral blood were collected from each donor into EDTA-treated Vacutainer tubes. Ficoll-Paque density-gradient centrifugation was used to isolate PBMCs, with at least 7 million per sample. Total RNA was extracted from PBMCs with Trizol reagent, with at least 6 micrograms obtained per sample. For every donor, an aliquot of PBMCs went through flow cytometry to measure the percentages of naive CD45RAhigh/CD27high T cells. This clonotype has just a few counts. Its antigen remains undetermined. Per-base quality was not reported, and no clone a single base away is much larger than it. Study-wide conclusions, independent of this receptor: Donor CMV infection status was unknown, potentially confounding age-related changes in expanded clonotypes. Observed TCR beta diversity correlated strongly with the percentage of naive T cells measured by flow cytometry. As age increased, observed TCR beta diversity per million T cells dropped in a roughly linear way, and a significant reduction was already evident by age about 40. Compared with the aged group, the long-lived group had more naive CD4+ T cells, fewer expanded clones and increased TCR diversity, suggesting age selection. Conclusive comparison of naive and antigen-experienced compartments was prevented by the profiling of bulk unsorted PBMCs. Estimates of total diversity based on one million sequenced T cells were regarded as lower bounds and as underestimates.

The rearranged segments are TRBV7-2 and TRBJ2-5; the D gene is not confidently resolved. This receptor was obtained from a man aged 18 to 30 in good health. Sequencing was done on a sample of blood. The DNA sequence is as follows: TGTGCCAGCAGCCAGGCACGGTGGCCCCGGTACCAAGAGACCCAGTACTTC. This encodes CASSQARWPRYQETQYF. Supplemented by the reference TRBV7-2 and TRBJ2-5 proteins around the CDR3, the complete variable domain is GAGVSQSPSNKVTEKGKDVELRCDPISGHTALYWYRQSLGQGLEFLIYFQGNSAPDKSGLPSDRFSAERTGGSVSTLTIQRTQQEDSAVYLCASSQARWPRYQETQYFGPGTRLLVL.